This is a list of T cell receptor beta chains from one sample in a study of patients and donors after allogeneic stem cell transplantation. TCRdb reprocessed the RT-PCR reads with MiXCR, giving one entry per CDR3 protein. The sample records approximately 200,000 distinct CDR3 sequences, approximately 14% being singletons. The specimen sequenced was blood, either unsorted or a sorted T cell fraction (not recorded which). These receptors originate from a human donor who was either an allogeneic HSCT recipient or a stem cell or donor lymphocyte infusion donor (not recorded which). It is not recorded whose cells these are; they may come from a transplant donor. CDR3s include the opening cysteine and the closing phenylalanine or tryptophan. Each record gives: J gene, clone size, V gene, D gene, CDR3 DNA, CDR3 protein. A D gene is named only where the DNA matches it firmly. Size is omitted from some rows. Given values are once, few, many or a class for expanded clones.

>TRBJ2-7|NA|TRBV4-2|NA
TGTGCCAGCAGCCAGACTAGGCCCCCCCACGAGCAGTACTTC
CASSQTRPPHEQYF
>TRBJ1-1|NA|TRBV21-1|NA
TGTGCCAGCAGGGCGGGGGGCGAGGAGACTGAAGCTTTCTTT
CASRAGGEETEAFF
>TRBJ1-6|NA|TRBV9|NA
TGTGCCAGCAGCGTAGGCCGATCAAATTCACCCCTCCACTTT
CASSVGRSNSPLHF
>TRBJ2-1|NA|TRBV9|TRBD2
TGTGCCAGCAGCGTACTAGCGGGGGTAAGGGATGAGCAGTTCTTC
CASSVLAGVRDEQFF
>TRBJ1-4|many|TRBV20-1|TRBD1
TGCAGTGCTAGGCCCCAGGGGGGACAGGGTTATGGAAAACTGTTTTTT
CSARPQGGQGYGKLFF
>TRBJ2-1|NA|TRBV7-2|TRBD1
TGTGCCAGCAGCAGATACTGGGACAGTACTGAGCAGTTCTTC
CASSRYWDSTEQFF
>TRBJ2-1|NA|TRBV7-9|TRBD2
TGTGCCAGCAGCTTAACTAGCGGGACTTCCAATGAGCAGTTCTTC
CASSLTSGTSNEQFF
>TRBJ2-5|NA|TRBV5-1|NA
TGCGCCAGCAGACGGGAGTCAGAGACCCAGTACTTC
CASRRESETQYF
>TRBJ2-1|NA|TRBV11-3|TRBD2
TGTGCCAGCAGCCCCGGGACTAGCGAAGCAGGTGAGCAGTTCTTC
CASSPGTSEAGEQFF
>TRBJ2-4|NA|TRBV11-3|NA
TGTGCCAGCAGCTTGGATCAGGGGATGAACATTCAGTACTTC
CASSLDQGMNIQYF
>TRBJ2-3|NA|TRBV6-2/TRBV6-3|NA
TGTGCCAGCAGTCGGGTACCCACAGATACGCAGTATTTT
CASSRVPTDTQYF
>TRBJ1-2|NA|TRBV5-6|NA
TGTGCCAGCAGCTTGCAGCGACAGGCGAGGGGCTACACCTTC
CASSLQRQARGYTF
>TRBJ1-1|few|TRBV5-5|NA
TGTGCCAGCAGCCGGCGCCTAGGGGGGTTGAACACTGAAGCTTTCTTT
CASSRRLGGLNTEAFF
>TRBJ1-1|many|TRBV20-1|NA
TGCAGTGCTAGATCTAAGCTCAGGGGAATGAACACTGAAGCTTTCTTT
CSARSKLRGMNTEAFF
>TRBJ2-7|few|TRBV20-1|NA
TGCAGTGCTAACCGTGGCGGGCCCTCCTACGAGCAGTACTTC
CSANRGGPSYEQYF
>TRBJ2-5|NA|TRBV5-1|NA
TGCGCCAGCAGCCCGAGTCGATCCCAAGAGACCCAGTACTTC
CASSPSRSQETQYF
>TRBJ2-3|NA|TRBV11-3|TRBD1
TGTGCCAGCAGCCCCGGGACAGGGGGCGTAGATACGCAGTATTTT
CASSPGTGGVDTQYF